This TCR beta chain was retrieved from a study of T cells in narcolepsy. Sequencing used immunoSEQ multiplex PCR; TCRdb keeps in-frame clones, though not all of them. This repertoire shows 20,000 to 30,000 clones, roughly 85% found once; its top ten account for 9.5% to 13%. Germline V CDR1 and CDR2: SEHNR, FQNEAQ (reference sequence). V was shortened by 4 bases and J by 6 bases, with 15 bases between the two germline ends. The CDR3 covers 15 residues. Sequenced sample: memory (CD45RA-) CD4+ T cells from blood. The chain recombines TRBV7-9 with TRBJ1-4; no firm D call. This TCR came from a human donor in good health. The DNA of the CDR3 is TGTGCCAGCAGCTATGATTGGTCCACGGATGAAAAACTGTTTTTT. It encodes CASSYDWSTDEKLFF.